The present T cell receptor (beta chain) was sequenced within a study of Graves' ophthalmopathy and Graves' hyperthyroidism. Study conclusions and caveats: Blood repertoires reportedly contained most expanded thyroid clonotypes above 0.001 frequency.

Having ophthalmopathy, the donors showed moderate-to-severe activity, CAS ≥3 and NOSPECS ≥4, with disease lasting under 3 months. Researchers turned away patients with other autoimmune diseases, uncontrolled infections, pregnancy or lactation. The PBMCs had their origin in roughly 9.4 ml of fresh peripheral blood. This clonotype occurred many times. Antigen unknown. For repertoire sequencing, the TCR beta CDR3 regions were amplified from RNA transcripts. Scientists carried out first-round RT-PCR using HTBI primers and then a second-round multiplex PCR. TCRdb redid the calling of the multiplex PCR reads with MiXCR, one entry per CDR3 protein. The data contain approximately 330,000 distinct CDR3 sequences, about a sixth of them singletons. Germline CDR1 reads SGHTA; CDR2 reads FQGNSA. This CDR3 is 13 amino acids long. The V and J ends lost 6 bases and 5 bases respectively, with 14 bases between them.

Sequencing was done on a sample of peripheral blood. This chain uses TRBV7-2 with TRBJ2-7, with D maybe TRBD1 (6 bases). This receptor was obtained from an adult man with Graves' ophthalmopathy. CDR3 bases: TGTGCCAGCAGGGATACAGGGTACGACGAGCAGTACTTC. Translating it yields CASRDTGYDEQYF.